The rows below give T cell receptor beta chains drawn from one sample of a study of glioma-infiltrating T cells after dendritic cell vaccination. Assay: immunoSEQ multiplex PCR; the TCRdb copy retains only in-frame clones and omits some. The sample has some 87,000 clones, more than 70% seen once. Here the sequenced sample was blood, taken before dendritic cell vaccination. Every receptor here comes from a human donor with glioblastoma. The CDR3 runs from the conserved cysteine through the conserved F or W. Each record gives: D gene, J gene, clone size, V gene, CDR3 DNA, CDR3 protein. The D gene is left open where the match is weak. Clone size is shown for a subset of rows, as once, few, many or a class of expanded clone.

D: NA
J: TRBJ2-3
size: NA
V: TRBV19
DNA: TGTGCCAGTAGTATCCAGGGGCCAGATACGCAGTATTTT
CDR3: CASSIQGPDTQYF

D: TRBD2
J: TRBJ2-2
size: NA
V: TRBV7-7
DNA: TGTGCCAGCAGCTTAACGGGGGGGTTGAACACCGGGGAGCTGTTTTTT
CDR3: CASSLTGGLNTGELFF

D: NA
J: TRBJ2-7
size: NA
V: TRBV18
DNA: TGTGCCAGCTCACCGTCCTGGGATAGCGGAGTATACGAGCAGTACTTC
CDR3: CASSPSWDSGVYEQYF

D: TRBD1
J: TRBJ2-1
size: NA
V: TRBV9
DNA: TGTGCCAGCAGCCCTTGGGGACAGTCCTACAATGAGCAGTTCTTC
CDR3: CASSPWGQSYNEQFF

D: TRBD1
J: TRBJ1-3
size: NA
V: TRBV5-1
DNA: TGCGCCAGCAGCTCCGACAGGGGTAACACCATATATTTT
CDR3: CASSSDRGNTIYF

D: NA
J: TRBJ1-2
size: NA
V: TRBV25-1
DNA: TGTGCCAGCAGTGCAGGGCCGAGGTATGGCTACACCTTC
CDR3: CASSAGPRYGYTF

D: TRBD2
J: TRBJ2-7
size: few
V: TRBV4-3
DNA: TGCGCCAGCAGTAATAGGGCTAGCGGATCCTACGAGCAGTACTTC
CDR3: CASSNRASGSYEQYF

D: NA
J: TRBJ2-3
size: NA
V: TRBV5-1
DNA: TGCGCCAGCATCTACGGAGGGAGCACAGATACGCAGTATTTT
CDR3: CASIYGGSTDTQYF

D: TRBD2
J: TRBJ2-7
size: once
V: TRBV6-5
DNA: TGTGCCAGCAGCCGAGCGGGATCATACGAGCAGTACTTC
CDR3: CASSRAGSYEQYF

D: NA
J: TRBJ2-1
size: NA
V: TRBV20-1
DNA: TGCAGTGTAATTGGCGGGTTTGAGCAGTTCTTC
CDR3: CSVIGGFEQFF

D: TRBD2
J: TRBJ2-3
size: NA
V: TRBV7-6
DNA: TGTGCCAGCAGCTTAGCGAAACGGAGCAGCGGGGGAGTGAATACGCAGTATTTT
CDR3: CASSLAKRSSGGVNTQYF

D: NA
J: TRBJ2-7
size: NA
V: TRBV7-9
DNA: TGTGCCAGCAGCTTCGAGGTGAGCTCCTACGAGCAGTACTTC
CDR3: CASSFEVSSYEQYF

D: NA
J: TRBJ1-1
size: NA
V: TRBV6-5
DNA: TGTGCCAGCAGTTACATAGGGGCCGAAGCTTTCTTT
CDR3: CASSYIGAEAFF

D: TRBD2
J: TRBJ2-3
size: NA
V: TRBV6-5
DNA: TGTGCCAGCAGCCGCGGGGGGCTGAGCACAGATACGCAGTATTTT
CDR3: CASSRGGLSTDTQYF

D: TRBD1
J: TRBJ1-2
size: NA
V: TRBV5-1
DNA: TGCGCCAGCAGCTACGACAGGGGCAACTATGGCTACACCTTC
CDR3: CASSYDRGNYGYTF

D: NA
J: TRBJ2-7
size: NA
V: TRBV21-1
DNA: TGTGCCAGCAGCAAAGGGGACAGGGCTGGGTACGAGCAGTACTTC
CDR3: CASSKGDRAGYEQYF

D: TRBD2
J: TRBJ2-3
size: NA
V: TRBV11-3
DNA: TGTGCCAGCAGCTCTAGCGGGAGGGCATCAGATACGCAGTATTTT
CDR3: CASSSSGRASDTQYF

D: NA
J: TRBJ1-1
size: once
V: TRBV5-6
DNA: TGTGCCAGCAGCGAGGGGGTGGGAGCTTTCTTT
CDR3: CASSEGVGAFF

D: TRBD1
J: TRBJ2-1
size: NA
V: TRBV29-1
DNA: TGCAGCGTTGAAAGAGGCGCAGGGGGTTCCTACAATGAGCAGTTCTTC
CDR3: CSVERGAGGSYNEQFF

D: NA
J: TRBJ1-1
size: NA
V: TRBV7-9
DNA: TGTGCCAGCAGCTTACCTACCGGGAGAACTGAAGCTTTCTTT
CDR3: CASSLPTGRTEAFF

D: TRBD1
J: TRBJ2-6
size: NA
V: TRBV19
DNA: TGTGCCAGTAGCGGTCTTCAGGGGGCGCCTGGGGCCAATGTCCTGACTTTC
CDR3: CASSGLQGAPGANVLTF

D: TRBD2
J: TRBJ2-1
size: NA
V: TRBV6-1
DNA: TGTGCCAGCAGGGAAGCGGGGGGGAACCCGGGAAATGAGCAGTTCTTC
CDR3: CASREAGGNPGNEQFF

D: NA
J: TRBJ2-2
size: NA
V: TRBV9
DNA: TGTGCCAGCAGCGTAGAGGAGGGCTTGAACACCGGGGAGCTGTTTTTT
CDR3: CASSVEEGLNTGELFF

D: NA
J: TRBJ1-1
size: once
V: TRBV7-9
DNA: TGTGCCAGCAGCGTACCACAGGCTTTGAACACTGAAGCTTTCTTT
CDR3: CASSVPQALNTEAFF

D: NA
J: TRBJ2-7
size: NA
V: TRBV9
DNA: TGTGCCAGCAGCGCCGCTAGCGCATCCTACGAGCAGTACTTC
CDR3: CASSAASASYEQYF

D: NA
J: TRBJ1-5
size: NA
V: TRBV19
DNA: TGTGCCAGTAGTATAGGCCGAAACGGCGGGGTCAACAATCAGCCCCAGCATTTT
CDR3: CASSIGRNGGVNNQPQHF

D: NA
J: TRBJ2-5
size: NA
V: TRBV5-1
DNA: TGCGCCAGCAGCTTGGGGCAGGGGAACCCAGAGACCCAGTACTTC
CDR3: CASSLGQGNPETQYF

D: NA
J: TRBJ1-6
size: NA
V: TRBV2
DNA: TGTGCCAGCAGTGAACGGGTTTCTGGTAGCTCCTATAATTCACCCCTCCACTTT
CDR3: CASSERVSGSSYNSPLHF

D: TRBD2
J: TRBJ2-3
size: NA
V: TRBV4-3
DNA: TGCGCCAGCAGCCAAGTTAGCGGGAGTAGCACAGATACGCAGTATTTT
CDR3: CASSQVSGSSTDTQYF

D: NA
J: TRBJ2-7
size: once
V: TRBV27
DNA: TGTGCCAGGCCGACAGGAAGTTCCTACGAGCAGTACTTC
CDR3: CARPTGSSYEQYF

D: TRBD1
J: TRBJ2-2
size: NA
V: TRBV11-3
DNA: TGTGCCAGCAGCTCGGGACAGGGGGACACCGGGGAGCTGTTTTTT
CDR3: CASSSGQGDTGELFF

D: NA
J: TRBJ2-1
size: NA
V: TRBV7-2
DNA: TGTGCCAGCAGCTTCCAAAACAATGAGCAGTTCTTC
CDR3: CASSFQNNEQFF

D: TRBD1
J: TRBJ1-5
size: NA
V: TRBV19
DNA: TGTGCCATCAGCGCGGCAGGGGGCGATCAGCCCCAGCATTTT
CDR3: CAISAAGGDQPQHF

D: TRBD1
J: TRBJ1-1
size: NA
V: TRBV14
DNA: TGTGCCAGCAGCCTCGACAGGGAGTTCCCTGAAGCTTTCTTT
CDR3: CASSLDREFPEAFF

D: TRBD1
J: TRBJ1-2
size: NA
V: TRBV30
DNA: TGTGCCTGGAGAGGGGCTGGGACAGGGATCTCCTATGGCTACACCTTC
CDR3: CAWRGAGTGISYGYTF

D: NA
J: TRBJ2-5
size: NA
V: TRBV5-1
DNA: TGCGCCAGCAGTCAACGGGTGGTAGAGACCCAGTACTTC
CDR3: CASSQRVVETQYF

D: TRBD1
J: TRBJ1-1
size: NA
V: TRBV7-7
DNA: TGTGCTACCTCCGGGACAGGGGGCACTGAAGCTTTCTTT
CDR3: CATSGTGGTEAFF

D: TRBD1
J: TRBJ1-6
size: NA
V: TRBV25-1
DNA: TGTGCCAGCAGTGAATACCCGACAGGGTACGGTTCACCCCTCCACTTT
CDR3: CASSEYPTGYGSPLHF

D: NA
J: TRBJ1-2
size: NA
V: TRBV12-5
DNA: TGTGCTAGTGTCCGAATTTTGGGGGGGGCCGACTATGGCTACACCTTC
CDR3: CASVRILGGADYGYTF

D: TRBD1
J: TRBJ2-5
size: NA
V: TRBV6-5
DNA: TGTGCCAGCAGTACTACAGGGGGTCCCCAAGAGACCCAGTACTTC
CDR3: CASSTTGGPQETQYF

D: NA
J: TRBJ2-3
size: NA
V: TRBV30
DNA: TGTGCCTGGACTCCTGCTACGAACACAGATACGCAGTATTTT
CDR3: CAWTPATNTDTQYF

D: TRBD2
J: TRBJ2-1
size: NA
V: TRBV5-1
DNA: TGCGCCAGCAGCGACCCTAGCGGGGGGCTCGAGCAGTTCTTC
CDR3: CASSDPSGGLEQFF

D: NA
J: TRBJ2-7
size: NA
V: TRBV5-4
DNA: TGTGCCAGCAGTGAACGGACAGGCGGGGGGGAGCAGTACTTC
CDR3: CASSERTGGGEQYF

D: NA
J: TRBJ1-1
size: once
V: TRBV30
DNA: TGTGCCTGGAGTGTACCTTGGGCAGGCCGAACTGAAGCTTTCTTT
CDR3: CAWSVPWAGRTEAFF

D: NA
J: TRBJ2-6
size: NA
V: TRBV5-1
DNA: TGCGCCAGCAGCTTGGGACAGCTCACCGGCTCTGGGGCCAACGTCCTGACTTTC
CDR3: CASSLGQLTGSGANVLTF

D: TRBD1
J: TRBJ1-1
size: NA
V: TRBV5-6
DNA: TGTGCCAGCAGCTTAGGGGGCGCGGGCACTGAAGCTTTCTTT
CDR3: CASSLGGAGTEAFF

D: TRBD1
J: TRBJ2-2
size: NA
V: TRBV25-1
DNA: TGTGCCAGCGGTCATCAACAGGGGCCCGGGGAGCTGTTTTTT
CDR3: CASGHQQGPGELFF

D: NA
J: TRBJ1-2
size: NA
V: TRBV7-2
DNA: TGTGCCAGCAGCCTACAGGGCTATGGCTACACCTTC
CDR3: CASSLQGYGYTF

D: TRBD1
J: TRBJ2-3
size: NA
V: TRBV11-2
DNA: TGTGCCAGCAGCGCCCCCTTCCCGCAGGGGGCTGGAGATACGCAGTATTTT
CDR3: CASSAPFPQGAGDTQYF

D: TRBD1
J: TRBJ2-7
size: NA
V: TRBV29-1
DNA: TGCAGCGTTTCAAATGACAGGGTGGGTTCCTACGAGCAGTACTTC
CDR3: CSVSNDRVGSYEQYF